The next 29 T cell receptor beta chains were all read from a single sample in a study of OX40 agonist ivuxolimab in advanced cancers. Repertoires were generated with immunoSEQ multiplex PCR, while TCRdb's copy carries only in-frame clones and drops some. The profile covers about 64,000 clones, with 80% to 95% appearing a single time and roughly 0.45% taken by the ten largest. Material: CD4+ or CD8+ T cells sorted from blood, obtained in a trial of the OX40 agonist ivuxolimab. These receptors came from an adult with an advanced solid tumor such as melanoma, head and neck, liver or kidney cancer.

This rearrangement joins TRBV5-1 to TRBJ2-2; D is ambiguous. The CDR3 sequence is 13 residues long. V lost 4 bases, J lost 4 bases, and 8 bases lay in between. Germline CDR1 SGHRS, CDR2 YFSETQ. The CDR3 region is CASSLGSTGELFF. The CDR3 DNA reads as TGCGCCAGCAGCCTGGGATCCACCGGGGAGCTGTTTTTT.

V gene TRBV6-1 combines with J gene TRBJ2-7, with 8 bases aligning to TRBD1. The CDR3 length is 15 residues. Germline loops: CDR1 MNHNS, CDR2 SASEGT. The junction had 11 bases not matched to a gene; V was cut back by 6 bases and J by 4 bases. The CDR3 nucleotides read TGTGCCAGCAGGCCCGGGACAGGCGGAAATTACGAGCAGTACTTC. Translation gives CASRPGTGGNYEQYF.

The DNA for the CDR3 is TGTGCCAGCAGTTTGGGGACAGGGGCTGGAAACACCATATATTTT. This sequence encodes CASSLGTGAGNTIYF. The chain links TRBV27 to TRBJ1-3, with 10 nucleotides matching TRBD1. Germline V gene data show CDR1 as MNHEY and CDR2 as SMNVEV (reference sequence). There are 15 residues in the CDR3. V was clipped by 3 bases and J by 2 bases; unmatched bases: 1.

Regarding this clone: Distinct nucleotide sequences in the sample also encode this CDR3. This sequence joins TRBV10-2 and TRBJ2-7, with a tentative D call TRBD2 (6 bases). This CDR3 spans 12 amino acids. CDR1 is WSHSY and CDR2 is SAAADI in the germline V gene. The V gene lost 5 bases and the J gene lost 4 bases, with 9 bases spanning the gap. The CDR3 DNA is TGCGCCAGCAGTACCCTAGCGTACGAGCAGTACTTC. It encodes CASSTLAYEQYF.

V is TRBV5-1 and J is TRBJ2-5, with a weak D call TRBD2 (6 bases). Germline V CDR1 and CDR2: SGHRS, YFSETQ. Trimming stripped 6 bases from V and 1 base from J, with 10 bases between. The length of the CDR3 is 13 residues. CDR3 sequence (DNA): TGCGCCAGCATGGAGGGCGTCCAAGAGACCCAGTACTTC. Residues: CASMEGVQETQYF.

The chain is built from TRBV5-5 and TRBJ1-5; D might be TRBD1 (5 bases). Germline V gene sequence: CDR1 SGHKS, CDR2 YYEKEE (reference sequence). This CDR3 is built from 15 residues. V lost 4 bases and J 5 bases, leaving 16 bases between the germline ends. This CDR3 is CASSPRWGEDQPQHF. CDR3 in DNA: TGTGCCAGCAGCCCGAGGTGGGGGGAAGATCAGCCCCAGCATTTT.

J is TRBJ2-7 and V is TRBV11-2; D may be TRBD1 (6 bases). The V gene's germline CDR1 is SGHAT and CDR2 FQNNGV. Trimming stripped 1 base from V and 2 bases from J, with 24 bases between. This CDR3 has 19 amino acids. CDR3 nucleotides: TGTGCCAGCAGCTTAGTCTACCGGAGCCGTTTGGGACATACCTACGAGCAGTACTTC. Amino acid sequence: CASSLVYRSRLGHTYEQYF.

The chain combines TRBV11-2 with TRBJ1-1; D is ambiguous. Germline values: CDR1 SGHAT, CDR2 FQNNGV. The CDR3 length is 14 residues. Trimming pared 7 bases from V and 4 bases from J, leaving 16 bases between. The DNA for the CDR3 is TGTGCCAGCACCTCCTCCGGGAGCGTCACTGAAGCTTTCTTT. Its translation is CASTSSGSVTEAFF.

This sequence joins TRBV5-1 and TRBJ2-2, with D perhaps matching TRBD1 (5 bases). CDR1 and CDR2 from the germline V gene are SGHRS and YFSETQ. V was shortened by 3 bases and J by 3 bases, with 21 bases between the two germline ends. CDR3 length: 18 amino acids. The CDR3 sequence is CASSSLGRVLDDTGELFF. DNA of the CDR3: TGCGCCAGCAGCTCCTTGGGCAGGGTCTTGGACGACACCGGGGAGCTGTTTTTT. Full variable domain (outside the CDR3, taken from reference TRBV5-1 and TRBJ2-2): KAGVTQTPRYLIKTRGQQVTLSCSPISGHRSVSWYQQTPGQGLQFLFEYFSETQRNKGNFPGRFSGRQFSNSRSEMNVSTLELGDSALYLCASSSLGRVLDDTGELFFGEGSRLTVL.

About this clone itself: The sample carries other DNA sequences with the same CDR3. The chain recombines TRBV15 with TRBJ1-1; D is uncertain. There are 13 residues in the CDR3. Germline CDR1 is LNHNV and CDR2 is YYDKDF (reference sequence). Trimming took 1 base from V and 2 from J, leaving 5 bases between them. The DNA for the CDR3 is TGTGCCACCAGCAGAGGGCATAACACTGAAGCTTTCTTT. Its translation is CATSRGHNTEAFF.

CDR3 protein: CASSSRLAESEQFF. For the CDR3, the DNA is TGTGCCAGCAGCAGCCGACTAGCGGAGAGTGAGCAGTTCTTC. The chain has TRBV7-9 and TRBJ2-1; 9 bases map to TRBD2. Germline assignment: CDR1 SEHNR and CDR2 FQNEAQ (reference sequence). With 5 bases clipped from V and 9 bases from J, the junction kept 8 bases outside the gene matches. CDR3 length: 14 amino acids.

The rearrangement links TRBV30 to TRBJ2-2; no reliable D call. The CDR3 contains 14 residues. The V gene's germline CDR1 is GTSNPN and CDR2 SVGIG (reference sequence). The V and J ends lost 0 bases and 2 bases respectively, with 7 bases between them. Written as DNA, the CDR3 is TGTGCCTGGAGTGTAGGAAGAAACACCGGGGAGCTGTTTTTT. Translating gives CAWSVGRNTGELFF.

CDR3 amino acids: CASSGMGTGGAKGYTF. In nucleotides, the CDR3 is TGTGCCAGCAGCGGAATGGGGACAGGGGGCGCGAAAGGCTACACCTTC. The chain couples TRBV9 to TRBJ1-2, with 12 bases matching TRBD1. J gave up 8 bases and V 3 bases, and 11 bases lay outside the gene matches. The CDR3 is 16 amino acids. Germline-derived CDR1 and CDR2 are SGDLS and YYNGEE.

This clone was counted a single time. This chain connects TRBV5-1 to TRBJ2-7, with 9 bases lining up with TRBD1. Germline-derived CDR1 and CDR2 are SGHRS and YFSETQ. With 4 bases clipped from V and 3 bases from J, the junction kept 8 bases outside the gene matches. The length of the CDR3 is 15 residues. The CDR3 sequence: CASSQSGTGFYEQYF. The CDR3 DNA sequence: TGCGCCAGCAGCCAAAGCGGGACAGGGTTCTACGAGCAGTACTTC. Full variable domain (remainder filled in from reference TRBV5-1 and TRBJ2-7): KAGVTQTPRYLIKTRGQQVTLSCSPISGHRSVSWYQQTPGQGLQFLFEYFSETQRNKGNFPGRFSGRQFSNSRSEMNVSTLELGDSALYLCASSQSGTGFYEQYFGPGTRLTVT.

The rearrangement links TRBV6-4 to TRBJ1-1; the D gene is possibly TRBD1 (6 bases). Trimming pared 3 bases from V and 3 bases from J, leaving 8 bases between. The germline V gene has CDR1 MRHNA and CDR2 SNTAGT. The CDR3 extends over 13 amino acids. CDR3 protein: CASSENRDTEAFF. The CDR3 nucleotides read TGTGCCAGCAGTGAAAACAGGGACACTGAAGCTTTCTTT.

A few counts support this clone. The rearrangement links TRBV7-2 to TRBJ2-7; D unclear. The V end was cut by 2 bases, the J end by 5 bases, with 19 bases between. This CDR3 is 16 amino acids long. Germline V gene data show CDR1 as SGHTA and CDR2 as FQGNSA. The CDR3: CASSLMYSISPHEQYF. As DNA, the CDR3 is TGTGCCAGCAGCTTAATGTACTCCATCAGCCCCCACGAGCAGTACTTC.

The chain recombines TRBV28 with TRBJ1-2; D gene ambiguous. Germline lookup yields CDR1 MDHEN and CDR2 SYDVKM. The CDR3 consists of 15 residues. Trimming removed 5 bases at V and 4 bases at J, with 17 bases between. The CDR3: CASSPRAADVYGYTF. The CDR3 DNA follows: TGTGCCAGCAGTCCCCGGGCAGCTGATGTCTATGGCTACACCTTC.

CDR3 nucleotides: TGTGCCAGCAGCTTGGGGGCGGGAGGTTCTTACGAGCAGTACTTC. It specifies CASSLGAGGSYEQYF. The chain carries TRBV7-2 and TRBJ2-7, with 8 bases identical to TRBD2. This CDR3 region has 15 residues. V trimming: 3 bases; J trimming: 4 bases; junction bases outside the gene matches: 8. The germline gives CDR1 SGHTA, CDR2 FQGNSA.

The V call is TRBV19, the J call TRBJ1-1; 7 bases are a match to TRBD1. Trimming took 5 bases from V and 5 from J; bases not matched to a gene: 11. Per the germline V gene, CDR1 is LNHDA and CDR2 is SQIVND (reference sequence). This CDR3 spans 15 amino acids. The CDR3 loop reads CASSLIEGGETEAFF. The CDR3 DNA reads as TGTGCCAGTAGTCTGATAGAAGGGGGCGAGACTGAAGCTTTCTTT.

This chain connects TRBV11-3 to TRBJ2-1; 10 positions match TRBD2. This CDR3 region has 18 residues. Germline V gene sequence: CDR1 SGHNT, CDR2 YENEEA. V trimming: 1 base; J trimming: 0 bases; junction bases outside the gene matches: 6. The CDR3 DNA reads TGTGCCAGCAGCTTAGTGAGTTCTAGCGGGAGCTCCTACAATGAGCAGTTCTTC. It encodes CASSLVSSSGSSYNEQFF. Looking up the rest from reference TRBV11-3 and TRBJ2-1 gives the full variable domain: EAGVVQSPRYKIIEKKQPVAFWCNPISGHNTLYWYLQNLGQGPELLIRYENEEAVDDSQLPKDRFSAERLKGVDSTLKIQPAELGDSAVYLCASSLVSSSGSSYNEQFFGPGTRLTVL.

The J gene is TRBJ1-1, the V gene TRBV5-1; D gene ambiguous. Germline V CDR1 and CDR2: SGHRS, YFSETQ. The CDR3 totals 16 residues. The V gene lost 3 bases and the J gene lost 8 bases, with 23 bases spanning the gap. CDR3 protein: CASSSYTTGRITEAFF. The CDR3 nucleotides read TGCGCCAGCAGCTCCTACACGACCGGGAGGATTACAGAAGCTTTCTTT. Looking up the rest from reference TRBV5-1 and TRBJ1-1 gives the full variable domain: KAGVTQTPRYLIKTRGQQVTLSCSPISGHRSVSWYQQTPGQGLQFLFEYFSETQRNKGNFPGRFSGRQFSNSRSEMNVSTLELGDSALYLCASSSYTTGRITEAFFGQGTRLTVV.

The chain carries TRBV7-9 and TRBJ2-1; TRBD2 agrees at 7 bases. J was trimmed by 8 bases and V by 3 bases; bases with no gene match: 4. Germline CDR1 reads SEHNR; CDR2 reads FQNEAQ (reference sequence). The CDR3 has 13 residues. The CDR3 sequence: CASSLREWYEQFF. CDR3 DNA sequence: TGTGCCAGCAGCTTGCGGGAGTGGTATGAGCAGTTCTTC.

This chain uses TRBV19 with TRBJ2-3, with D uncertain. The CDR3 spans 14 residues. Germline values: CDR1 LNHDA, CDR2 SQIVND (reference sequence). Trimming cost V 5 bases and J 2 bases, with 11 bases left between them. The CDR3 reads CASSSGIDTDTQYF. CDR3 coding DNA: TGTGCCAGTAGTTCCGGTATCGACACAGATACGCAGTATTTT. Full variable domain (missing parts from reference TRBV19 and TRBJ2-3): DGGITQSPKYLFRKEGQNVTLSCEQNLNHDAMYWYRQDPGQGLRLIYYSQIVNDFQKGDIAEGYSVSREKKESFPLTVTSAQKNPTAFYLCASSSGIDTDTQYFGPGTRLTVL.

V usage is TRBV5-6 and J usage is TRBJ2-7; possibly TRBD1 for D (6 bases). V was clipped by 5 bases and J by 5 bases, with 17 bases between them. The CDR3 is 14 amino acids. CDR1 is SGHDT, CDR2 YYEEEE, per germline. In nucleotides, the CDR3 is TGTGCCAGCAGTCAAGGGACACCGGTCCACGAGCAGTACTTC. It yields the protein CASSQGTPVHEQYF.

The gene calls are TRBV27 and TRBJ2-7, with D perhaps TRBD2 (6 bases). CDR3 length equals 15 residues. Trimming took off 3 bases at V and 1 base at J, with 13 bases between the two ends. CDR1 MNHEY and CDR2 SMNVEV come from the germline V gene (reference sequence). The CDR3 is CASSLAGNPSYEQYF. The DNA of the CDR3 is TGTGCCAGCAGTTTGGCGGGGAACCCGTCCTACGAGCAGTACTTC.

The sample holds a few counts of this clone. J is TRBJ1-1 and V is TRBV7-9; no firm D call. From germline, CDR1 is SEHNR and CDR2 FQNEAQ (reference sequence). CDR3 length equals 11 residues. Trimming pared 3 bases from V and 7 bases from J, leaving 6 bases between. In DNA, the CDR3 is TGTGCCAGCAGCTTGAGGTATGAAGCTTTCTTT. It is translated as CASSLRYEAFF. The whole variable domain, remainder taken from reference TRBV7-9 and TRBJ1-1, is DTGVSQNPRHKITKRGQNVTFRCDPISEHNRLYWYRQTLGQGPEFLTYFQNEAQLEKSRLLSDRFSAERPKGSFSTLEIQRTEQGDSAMYLCASSLRYEAFFGQGTRLTVV.

The rearrangement uses TRBV5-1 and TRBJ2-2; D call uncertain. Germline-derived CDR1 and CDR2 are SGHRS and YFSETQ. The CDR3 consists of 13 residues. V was cut by 3 bases and J by 3 bases, with 6 bases left in between. The CDR3 DNA reads as TGCGCCAGCAGCTATACTGACACCGGGGAGCTGTTTTTT. Encoded protein: CASSYTDTGELFF.

The rearrangement joins TRBV7-7 to TRBJ2-5, with 14 bases identical to TRBD2. The DNA end is a closer match to TRBJ2-7, so the J assignment may be wrong. Germline V gene sequence: CDR1 SSHAT, CDR2 FNYEAQ (reference sequence). There are 15 residues in the CDR3. CDR3 bases: TGTGCCAGCAGCTCGGGACTAGCGGGAGAGTACGAGCAGTACTTC. Its translation: CASSSGLAGEYEQYF.

This sequence joins TRBV14 and TRBJ1-2; perhaps TRBD1 as D (5 bases). V was cut by 4 bases and J by 1 base, with 13 bases left in between. The germline gives CDR1 SGHDN, CDR2 FVKESK. The CDR3 is 15 amino acids. Here the CDR3 reads CASSLWDGLNYGYTF. The CDR3 DNA is TGTGCCAGCAGCCTCTGGGACGGACTTAACTATGGCTACACCTTC.